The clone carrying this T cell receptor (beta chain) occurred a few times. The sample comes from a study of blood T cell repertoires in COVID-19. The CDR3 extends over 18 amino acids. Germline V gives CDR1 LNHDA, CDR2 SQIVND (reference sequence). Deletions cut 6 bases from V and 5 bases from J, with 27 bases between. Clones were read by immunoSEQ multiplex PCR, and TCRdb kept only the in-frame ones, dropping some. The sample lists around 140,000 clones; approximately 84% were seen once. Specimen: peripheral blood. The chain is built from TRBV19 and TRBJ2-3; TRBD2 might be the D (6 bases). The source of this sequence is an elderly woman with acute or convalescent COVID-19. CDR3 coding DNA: TGTGCCAGTAGGCGGGGTGGCGGCCCAACCGGAGCGATAGATACGCAGTATTTT. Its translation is CASRRGGGPTGAIDTQYF.